Listed here are 16 T cell receptor beta chains from one sample, sequenced in a study of T cells expressing NK-cell markers. TCRdb re-called the 5' RACE reads and gives one entry per CDR3 protein, without DNA. The sample totals some 16,000 distinct CDR3 sequences; its top ten clones hold around three fifths. Sequencing was performed on blood T cells: a sorted CD56 or NKG2C T cell subset, CD4+ or CD8+ T cells, or bulk PBMC T cells (not recorded which). The receptors stem from a man between 18 and 69 years old in good health.

The chain employs TRBV19 and TRBJ1-1. Per germline, CDR1 LNHDA and CDR2 SQIVND (reference sequence). The CDR3 is 12 residues long. CDR3 in amino acids: CASSIGNTEAFF.

The chain employs TRBV29-1 and TRBJ2-7. CDR3 length: 13 amino acids. Germline CDR1 SQVTM, CDR2 ANQGSEA. The CDR3 sequence is CSVEDRGSYEQYF.

The rearrangement uses TRBV29-1 and TRBJ2-1; TCRdb indicates TRBD1, and absent DNA this call remains unverified. CDR1 SQVTM and CDR2 ANQGSEA come from the germline V gene. This CDR3 has 18 residues. The CDR3 is CSVELRGGQSYSYNEQFF.

Here the CDR3 reads CASSQQGAGELFF. The gene calls are TRBV4-3 and TRBJ2-2; TCRdb's D gene call, TRBD1, goes unchecked for lack of DNA. The germline CDR1 and CDR2 sequences are LGHNA and YSLEER. The length of the CDR3 is 13 residues.

This sequence joins TRBV20-1 and TRBJ2-3; TCRdb selects TRBD2, and the lack of DNA leaves this call unchecked. CDR3 length: 16 residues. CDR1 DFQATT and CDR2 SNEGSKA come from the germline V gene (reference sequence). CDR3 amino acids: CSASSWGLAGPDTQYF.

V usage is TRBV5-4 and J usage is TRBJ2-1; as DNA is missing, the TRBD2 call by TCRdb cannot be tested. Germline CDR1 SGHNT, CDR2 YYREEE (reference sequence). The CDR3 contains 15 residues. CDR3: CASSSVAGLEDEQFF. Combining the CDR3 with reference TRBV5-4 and TRBJ2-1 gives the whole variable domain ETGVTQSPTHLIKTRGQQVTLRCSSQSGHNTVSWYQQALGQGPQFIFQYYREEENGRGNFPPRFSGLQFPNYSSELNVNALELDDSALYLCASSSVAGLEDEQFFGPGTRLTVL.

The chain carries TRBV6-5 and TRBJ1-1. From germline, CDR1 is MNHEY and CDR2 SVGAGI. The CDR3 length is 14 residues. CDR3 region: CASSYTQQSTEAFF.

The chain links TRBV5-1 to TRBJ2-3; absent DNA, TCRdb's TRBD2 call cannot be checked. The CDR3 totals 18 residues. In germline, CDR1 is SGHRS, CDR2 YFSETQ. CDR3 region: CASSLSLAGIFSTDTQYF. The full variable domain, with the rest looked up from reference TRBV5-1 and TRBJ2-3, is KAGVTQTPRYLIKTRGQQVTLSCSPISGHRSVSWYQQTPGQGLQFLFEYFSETQRNKGNFPGRFSGRQFSNSRSEMNVSTLELGDSALYLCASSLSLAGIFSTDTQYFGPGTRLTVL.

The chain links TRBV7-2 to TRBJ2-5. This CDR3 is 13 amino acids long. The germline gives CDR1 SGHTA, CDR2 FQGNSA. Here the CDR3 reads CASSLGPEETQYF.

The chain joins TRBV20-1 to TRBJ2-3; TCRdb designates TRBD2, a call that cannot be tested without DNA. This CDR3 is built from 17 residues. Germline V lookup: CDR1 DFQATT, CDR2 SNEGSKA (reference sequence). CDR3 amino acids: CSARSPTSVRGTDTQYF.

This chain links TRBV15 with TRBJ2-7; the TCRdb call, TRBD1, lacks DNA for checking. Per the germline V gene, CDR1 is LNHNV and CDR2 is YYDKDF (reference sequence). The CDR3 covers 14 residues. The CDR3 sequence is CATSRDPTAYEQYF.

V gene TRBV7-2 combines with J gene TRBJ2-2; TCRdb reports TRBD2, a call that lacks DNA to check it against. In germline, CDR1 is SGHTA, CDR2 FQGNSA. The CDR3 contains 16 residues. The CDR3 region is CASSRSGLQNTGELFF.

The rearrangement joins TRBV29-1 to TRBJ2-1; the D gene TCRdb calls, TRBD2, cannot be checked with no DNA. This CDR3 has 15 amino acids. Looked up from germline, CDR1 is SQVTM and CDR2 is ANQGSEA. The CDR3 sequence is CSVAGGTGAYNEQFF.

The CDR3 sequence: CASSLLSGGVTDTQYF. J is TRBJ2-3 and V is TRBV7-2; TCRdb names TRBD1, which stays unverified in the absence of DNA. Per the germline V gene, CDR1 is SGHTA and CDR2 is FQGNSA. The CDR3 runs 16 residues.

CDR3 residues: CASRSPFYNEQFF. J is TRBJ2-1 and V is TRBV2; TCRdb outputs TRBD2, but without DNA this stays unchecked. This CDR3 comprises 13 residues. Germline CDR1 SNHLY, CDR2 FYNNEI.

The V and J genes are TRBV5-1 and TRBJ2-5; TCRdb's D call, TRBD1, is unchecked because there is no DNA. The CDR3 length is 16 residues. Germline V gene sequence: CDR1 SGHRS, CDR2 YFSETQ. CDR3 residues: CASSLGSGPYQETQYF. The full variable domain, with the rest looked up from reference TRBV5-1 and TRBJ2-5, is KAGVTQTPRYLIKTRGQQVTLSCSPISGHRSVSWYQQTPGQGLQFLFEYFSETQRNKGNFPGRFSGRQFSNSRSEMNVSTLELGDSALYLCASSLGSGPYQETQYFGPGTRLLVL.